A single sample gave rise to the 4 T cell receptor beta chains below, sequenced in a study of metastatic and nonmetastatic thyroid tumors. Nobody among the patients had been given any treatment before thyroid surgery. TCRdb reprocessed the PCR reads via MiXCR. The sample has about 40,000 clones, about a sixth seen once. Source material: blood. These receptors came from a female donor with papillary thyroid cancer or a benign thyroid nodule (not recorded which). Some clones in this sample may be carry-over from other donors' samples.

In its sample, this clone ranks as medium-sized. This sequence joins TRBV6-1 and TRBJ1-4; D is ambiguous. Trimming shortened V by 2 bases and J by 5 bases, and 12 bases separated the two germline ends. The CDR3 runs 15 residues. Germline CDR1 reads MNHNS; CDR2 reads SASEGT. CDR3 residues: CASSEYGTWNEKLFF. CDR3 coding DNA: TGTGCCAGCAGTGAATACGGCACCTGGAATGAAAAACTGTTTTTT.

This clone showed up many times. This chain links TRBV24-1 with TRBJ2-1; 7 bases align to TRBD2. V dropped 3 bases and J dropped 1; count of bases not matched to a gene: 5. The CDR3 runs 16 residues. CDR1 and CDR2 (germline): KGHDR, SFDVKD. For the CDR3, the DNA is TGTGCCACCAGTGATGGCCTAGCGGAGTCCTACAATGAGCAGTTCTTC. Its protein is CATSDGLAESYNEQFF.

There are many counts of this clone. This rearrangement joins TRBV5-1 to TRBJ2-7, with TRBD1 matching over 7 bases. The junction had 4 bases not matched to a gene; V was cut back by 4 bases and J by 3 bases. Germline values: CDR1 SGHRS, CDR2 YFSETQ. The CDR3 is 13 amino acids. CDR3 DNA sequence: TGCGCCAGCAGCCAACAGGGGATCTACGAGCAGTACTTC. Encoded protein: CASSQQGIYEQYF.

There are many counts of this clone. The chain recombines TRBV7-8 with TRBJ1-6; D is undetermined. Germline V gene lookup returns CDR1 SGHVS and CDR2 FQNEAQ. Trimming cost V 4 bases and J 7 bases, with 11 bases left between them. The length of the CDR3 is 14 residues. The CDR3 coding sequence is TGTGCCAGCAGCTCTTATTCTGGGAATTCACCCCTCCACTTT. Amino acids: CASSSYSGNSPLHF.